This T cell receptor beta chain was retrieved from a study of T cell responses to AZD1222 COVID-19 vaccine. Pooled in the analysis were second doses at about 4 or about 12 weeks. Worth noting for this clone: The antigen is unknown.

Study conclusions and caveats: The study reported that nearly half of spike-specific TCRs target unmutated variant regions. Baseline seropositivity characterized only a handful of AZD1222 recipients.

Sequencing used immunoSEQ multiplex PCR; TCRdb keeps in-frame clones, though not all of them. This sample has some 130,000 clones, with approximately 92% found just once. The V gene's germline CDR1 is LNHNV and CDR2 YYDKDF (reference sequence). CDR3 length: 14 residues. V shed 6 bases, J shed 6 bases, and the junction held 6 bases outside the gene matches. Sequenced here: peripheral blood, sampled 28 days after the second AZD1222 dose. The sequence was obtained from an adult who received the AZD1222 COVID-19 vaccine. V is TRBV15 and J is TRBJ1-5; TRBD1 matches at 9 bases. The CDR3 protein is CATSPGQGRQPQHF. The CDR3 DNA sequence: TGTGCCACCAGTCCGGGACAGGGTCGTCAGCCCCAGCATTTT.